This T cell receptor (beta chain) was retrieved from a study of CD8 T cells in ankylosing spondylitis. General observations from the study: A TCR beta motif of several highly homologous variants seemed to mark ankylosing spondylitis blood.

A few counts support this clonotype. What it binds is unknown. Germline CDR1 MGHRA, CDR2 YSYEKL. The CDR3 loop spans 17 amino acids. V shed 4 bases and J 8 bases; nucleotides not matched to a gene: 13. One entry per CDR3 protein, called by TCRdb with MiXCR from the 5' RACE reads. Here the sample spans 50,000 to 70,000 distinct CDR3 sequences, 6.2% being singletons. The sequence was collected from a male donor with ankylosing spondylitis. Sequencing was done on a sample of synovial fluid, either unsorted or a sorted T cell fraction (not recorded which). This sequence joins TRBV4-1 and TRBJ1-4, with 10 bases fitting TRBD1. In DNA, the CDR3 is TGCGCCAGCAGCCGGGGGGACAGGGGTTTGTTTCAGGAAAAACTGTTTTTT. Its protein product is CASSRGDRGLFQEKLFF.